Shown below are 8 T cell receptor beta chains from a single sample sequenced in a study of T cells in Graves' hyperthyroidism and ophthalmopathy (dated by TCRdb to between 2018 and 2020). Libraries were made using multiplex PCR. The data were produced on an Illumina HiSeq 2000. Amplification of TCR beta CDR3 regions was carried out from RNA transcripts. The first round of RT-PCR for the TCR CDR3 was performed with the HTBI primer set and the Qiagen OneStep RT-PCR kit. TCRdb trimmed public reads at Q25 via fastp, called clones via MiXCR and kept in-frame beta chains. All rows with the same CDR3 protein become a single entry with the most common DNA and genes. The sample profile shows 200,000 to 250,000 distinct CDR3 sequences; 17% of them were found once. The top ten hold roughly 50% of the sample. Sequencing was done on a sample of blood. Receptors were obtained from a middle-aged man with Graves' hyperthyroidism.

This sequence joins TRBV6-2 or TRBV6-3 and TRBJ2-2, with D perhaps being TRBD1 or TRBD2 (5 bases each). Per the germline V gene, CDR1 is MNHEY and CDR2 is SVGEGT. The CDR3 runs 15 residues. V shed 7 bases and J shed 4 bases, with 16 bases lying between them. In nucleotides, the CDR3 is TGTGCCAGCAACCGGGACCCGCGAGGCACCGGGGAGCTGTTTTTT. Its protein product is CASNRDPRGTGELFF.

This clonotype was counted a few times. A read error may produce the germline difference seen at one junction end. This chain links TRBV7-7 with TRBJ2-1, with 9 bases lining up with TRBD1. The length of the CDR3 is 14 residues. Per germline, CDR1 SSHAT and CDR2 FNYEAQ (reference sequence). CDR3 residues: CASSPGTGFGEQFF. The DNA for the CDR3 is TGTGCTAGCAGCCCCGGGACAGGGTTTGGAGAGCAGTTCTTC. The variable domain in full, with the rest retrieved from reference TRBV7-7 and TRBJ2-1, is GAGVSQSPRYKVTKRGQDVTLRCDPISSHATLYWYQQALGQGPEFLTYFNYEAQPDKSGLPSDRFSAERPEGSISTLTIQRTEQRDSAMYRCASSPGTGFGEQFFGPGTRLTVL.

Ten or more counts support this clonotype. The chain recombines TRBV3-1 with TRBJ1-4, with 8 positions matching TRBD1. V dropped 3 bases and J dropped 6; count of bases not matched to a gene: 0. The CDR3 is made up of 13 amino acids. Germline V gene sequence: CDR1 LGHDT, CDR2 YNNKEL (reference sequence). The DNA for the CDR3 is TGTGCCAGCAGCCAGACAGGGGATGAAAAACTGTTTTTT. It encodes CASSQTGDEKLFF.

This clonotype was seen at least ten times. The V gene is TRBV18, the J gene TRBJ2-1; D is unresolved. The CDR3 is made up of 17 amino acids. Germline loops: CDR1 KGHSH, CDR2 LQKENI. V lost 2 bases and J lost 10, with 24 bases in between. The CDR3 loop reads CASSPIPSQTAIGEQFF. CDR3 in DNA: TGTGCCAGCTCACCAATCCCGTCACAGACGGCAATAGGGGAGCAGTTCTTC.

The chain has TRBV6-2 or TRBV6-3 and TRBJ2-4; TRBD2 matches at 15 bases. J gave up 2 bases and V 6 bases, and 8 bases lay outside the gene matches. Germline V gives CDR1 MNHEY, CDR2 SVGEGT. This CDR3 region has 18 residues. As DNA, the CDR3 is TGTGCCAGCAGCACCGGACTAGCGGGAGGGGTTTCCAAAAACATTCAGTACTTC. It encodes CASSTGLAGGVSKNIQYF.

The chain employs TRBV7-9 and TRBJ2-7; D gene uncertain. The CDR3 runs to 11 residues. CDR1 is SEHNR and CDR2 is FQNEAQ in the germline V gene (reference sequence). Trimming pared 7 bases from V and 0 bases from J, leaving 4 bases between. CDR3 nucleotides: TGTGCCAGCACGGCCTCCTACGAGCAGTACTTC. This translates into CASTASYEQYF.

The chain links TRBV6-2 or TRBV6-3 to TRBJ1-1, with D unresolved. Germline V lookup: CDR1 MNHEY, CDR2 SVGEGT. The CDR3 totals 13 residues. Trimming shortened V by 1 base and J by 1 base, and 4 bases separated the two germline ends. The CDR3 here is CASSYYGNTEAFF. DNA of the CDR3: TGTGCCAGCAGTTACTATGGGAACACTGAAGCTTTCTTT.

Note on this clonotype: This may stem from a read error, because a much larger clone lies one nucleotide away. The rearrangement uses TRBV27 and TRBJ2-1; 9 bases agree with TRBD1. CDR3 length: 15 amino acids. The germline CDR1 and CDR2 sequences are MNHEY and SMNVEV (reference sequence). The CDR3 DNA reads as TGTGCCAGCAGTGTCGACAGGGGGGAATACAATAAGCAGTTCTTC. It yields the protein CASSVDRGEYNKQFF.